This T cell receptor (beta chain) originates from a study of T cells in Graves' hyperthyroidism and ophthalmopathy. This clonotype was seen more than once but under ten times. Its antigen remains unidentified. Study results and caveats: In blood, most of the thyroid clonotypes expanded above 0.001 were also present.

Using RNA transcripts as the source, TCR beta CDR3 regions were amplified. The HTBI primer set served for first-round RT-PCR of the TCR CDR3. TCRdb recomputed calls from the multiplex PCR reads with MiXCR, one row per CDR3 protein. The sample holds about 330,000 distinct CDR3 sequences, approximately 15% seen once. Trimming stripped 6 bases from V and 0 bases from J, with 7 bases between. This CDR3 is 13 amino acids long. In germline, CDR1 is LGHNT, CDR2 FRNRAP. The sample was blood. This chain connects TRBV12-5 to TRBJ2-3; D remains ambiguous. The sequence came from a woman aged 40 to 50 with Graves' ophthalmopathy. CDR3: CASGFSSTDTQYF. CDR3 nucleotide sequence: TGTGCTAGTGGATTTTCTAGCACAGATACGCAGTATTTT.